These 27 T cell receptor beta chains came from one sample sequenced in a study of T cells after yellow fever vaccination. TCRdb re-analysed the 5' RACE reads in MiXCR, keeping a single row per CDR3 protein. The repertoire holds 250,000 or so distinct CDR3 sequences, with roughly 4% as singletons. Here the sequenced sample was PBMCs, taken 15 days after the yellow fever booster vaccination. The origin of the receptors is a man younger than 35 who received the YFV17D yellow fever vaccine.

The sample holds many counts of this clonotype. The V and J genes are TRBV6-5 and TRBJ1-3, with 7 bases aligning to TRBD1. The CDR3 consists of 16 residues. Germline assignment: CDR1 MNHEY and CDR2 SVGAGI. J lost 4 bases, V lost 10 bases, and 16 bases had no gene match. The CDR3 is CATKTGTDIVGNTIYF. CDR3 in DNA: TGTGCCACCAAAACAGGGACAGATATCGTCGGAAACACCATATATTTT.

This clonotype was found many times. J is TRBJ1-5 and V is TRBV7-2; 7 nucleotides match TRBD1. This CDR3 has 15 amino acids. With V trimmed by 5 bases and J by 6 bases, 10 bases remained unmatched. Per the germline V gene, CDR1 is SGHTA and CDR2 is FQGNSA. The CDR3 protein is CASSIPTGTTQPQHF. As DNA, the CDR3 is TGTGCCAGCAGCATACCGACAGGGACTACTCAGCCCCAGCATTTT.

This clonotype was recorded at least ten times. The chain uses TRBV5-1 and TRBJ1-3, with a weak D call TRBD1 (5 bases). The CDR3 is made up of 14 amino acids. Germline lookup yields CDR1 SGHRS and CDR2 YFSETQ. Trimming removed 2 bases at V and 4 bases at J, with 10 bases between. The CDR3 bases are TGCGCCAGCAGCTTCTCGGGACCGGGAAACACCATATATTTT. Protein sequence: CASSFSGPGNTIYF.

This clonotype was detected ten times or more. V is TRBV18 and J is TRBJ1-2; D not certain. V gave up 3 bases and J gave up 4 bases, with 9 bases separating them. Germline V lookup: CDR1 KGHSH, CDR2 LQKENI. The CDR3 totals 13 residues. CDR3 coding DNA: TGTGCCAGCTCACCGGAATCAGCCTATGGCTACACCTTC. Amino acids: CASSPESAYGYTF.

The table lists this clonotype with many counts. The chain combines TRBV7-9 with TRBJ2-2; 10 bases align to TRBD1. Per germline, CDR1 SEHNR and CDR2 FQNEAQ (reference sequence). Trimming at V came to 5 bases and at J to 5 bases, leaving 5 bases not matched to a gene. CDR3 length equals 15 residues. CDR3 DNA sequence: TGTGCCAGCAGCCAGGGACAGGGGAGAACCGGGGAGCTGTTTTTT. Protein: CASSQGQGRTGELFF.

This clonotype was counted many times. The genes are TRBV20-1 and TRBJ2-3, with 15 bases matching TRBD2. This CDR3 comprises 15 residues. J was trimmed by 7 bases and V by 1 base; bases with no gene match: 3. The germline V gene encodes CDR1 DFQATT and CDR2 SNEGSKA (reference sequence). CDR3 amino acids: CSARGTSGGANTQYF. CDR3 sequence (DNA): TGCAGTGCTAGAGGGACTAGCGGGGGGGCTAATACGCAGTATTTT.

This clonotype was seen at least ten times. The chain carries TRBV6-2 or TRBV6-3 and TRBJ2-7; TRBD1 matches at 8 bases. In germline, CDR1 is MNHEY, CDR2 SVGEGT. The CDR3 contains 15 residues. J gave up 4 bases and V 6 bases, and 11 bases lay outside the gene matches. The CDR3 here is CASRRQGAVGYEQYF. In DNA, the CDR3 is TGTGCCAGCAGACGCCAGGGGGCCGTCGGGTACGAGCAGTACTTC.

This clonotype appeared many times. V is TRBV29-1 and J is TRBJ2-4; TRBD2 agrees at 7 bases. The CDR3 loop spans 13 amino acids. J was trimmed by 6 bases and V by 8 bases; bases with no gene match: 10. From germline, CDR1 is SQVTM and CDR2 ANQGSEA. The chain's CDR3 is CSILVSGGNIQYF. The CDR3 DNA sequence: TGCAGCATCTTGGTTTCGGGAGGAAACATTCAGTACTTC.

In its sample, this clonotype was seen many times. This chain links TRBV5-1 with TRBJ2-5, with a weak D call TRBD2 (5 bases). V dropped 0 bases and J dropped 14 bases, with 17 bases sitting between them. The CDR3 length is 13 residues. Germline V gene data show CDR1 as SGHRS and CDR2 as YFSETQ. The CDR3 region has the DNA TGCGCCAGCAGCTTGGGAGCATTGGAGGCCACCTACTTC. Translated, it gives CASSLGALEATYF.

V gene TRBV30 combines with J gene TRBJ1-2; TRBD1 is a possible D gene (5 bases). The germline CDR1 and CDR2 sequences are GTSNPN and SVGIG (reference sequence). The CDR3 runs 13 residues. The V and J ends lost 0 bases and 8 bases respectively, with 13 bases between them. The CDR3 nucleotides read TGTGCCTGGAGTGTGTTCTCGACAGACGGCTACACCTTC. It specifies CAWSVFSTDGYTF.

This clonotype occurred many times. This chain uses TRBV4-3 with TRBJ2-1, with D perhaps matching TRBD1 (6 bases). In germline, CDR1 is LGHNA, CDR2 YSLEER. CDR3 size: 15 residues. V dropped 1 base and J dropped 3 bases, with 10 bases sitting between them. CDR3 amino acids: CASSQGAGVYNEQFF. The CDR3 nucleotides read TGCGCCAGCAGCCAAGGGGCAGGGGTCTACAATGAGCAGTTCTTC.

This clonotype was seen ten or more times. As DNA, the CDR3 is TGCGCCAGCAGCTTGGTCCCAGGGAACTACAATGAGCAGTTCTTC. Translating it yields CASSLVPGNYNEQFF. The chain carries TRBV5-1 and TRBJ2-1, with TRBD1 as a possible D gene (5 bases). The ends were cut back, 0 bases at V and 3 bases at J, with 10 bases in the middle. This CDR3 region has 15 residues. Germline V gives CDR1 SGHRS, CDR2 YFSETQ.

This clonotype was seen many times. The J gene is TRBJ2-5, the V gene TRBV4-3; TRBD1 is a possible D gene (5 bases). Germline CDR1 LGHNA, CDR2 YSLEER. V lost 0 bases to trimming and J lost 5 bases, with 16 bases between them. The CDR3 runs to 16 residues. CDR3: CASSQDGAGYGETQYF. The CDR3 DNA follows: TGCGCCAGCAGCCAAGATGGGGCAGGGTATGGGGAGACCCAGTACTTC.

In its sample, this clonotype was seen many times. The rearrangement links TRBV5-1 to TRBJ2-3; D possibly uses TRBD1 or TRBD2 (5 bases each). V shed 4 bases and J shed 6 bases, with 18 bases lying between them. Looked up from germline, CDR1 is SGHRS and CDR2 is YFSETQ. The CDR3 is 15 residues long. CDR3 residues: CASSEGTPRMDTQYF. Written as DNA, the CDR3 is TGCGCCAGCAGCGAGGGGACCCCACGGATGGATACGCAGTATTTT.

In its sample, this clonotype was seen many times. The CDR3 DNA is TGTGCCAGCAGCCCCCCACGGACAGGGTCCTACAATGAGCAGTTCTTC. As protein: CASSPPRTGSYNEQFF. The gene calls are TRBV11-2 and TRBJ2-1, with 8 nucleotides matching TRBD1. J was trimmed by 1 base and V by 5 bases; bases with no gene match: 7. This CDR3 has 16 amino acids. The germline V gene encodes CDR1 SGHAT and CDR2 FQNNGV. Full variable domain (remainder filled in from reference TRBV11-2 and TRBJ2-1): EAGVAQSPRYKIIEKRQSVAFWCNPISGHATLYWYQQILGQGPKLLIQFQNNGVVDDSQLPKDRFSAERLKGVDSTLKIQPAKLEDSAVYLCASSPPRTGSYNEQFFGPGTRLTVL.

This clonotype was counted at least ten times. This CDR3 is CASSYSSTEAFF. The CDR3 DNA reads TGTGCCAGCAGTTACTCGAGCACTGAAGCTTTCTTT. V usage is TRBV6-6 and J usage is TRBJ1-1; no firm D call. In germline, CDR1 is MNHNY, CDR2 SVGAGI (reference sequence). V gave up 0 bases and J gave up 4 bases, with 3 bases separating them. The CDR3 runs 12 residues.

This clonotype showed up many times. The genes are TRBV28 and TRBJ1-2; D remains ambiguous. V gave up 4 bases and J gave up 4 bases, with 7 bases separating them. The CDR3 is 12 residues long. CDR1 and CDR2 (germline): MDHEN, SYDVKM. CDR3 bases: TGTGCCAGCAGTTCGCCGGCCTATGGCTACACCTTC. This encodes CASSSPAYGYTF.

This clonotype was detected a few times. The chain has TRBV20-1 and TRBJ2-5, with TRBD2 as a possible D gene (6 bases). V lost 5 bases and J 8 bases, leaving 24 bases between the germline ends. CDR1 is DFQATT, CDR2 SNEGSKA, per germline (reference sequence). This CDR3 comprises 15 residues. The CDR3 bases are TGCAGTGCTGCTGGGACTGTCAATGCCAAGAGAACCCAGTACTTC. Its translation is CSAAGTVNAKRTQYF.

This clonotype was recorded at least ten times. This chain's CDR3 is CASSFGVRADTQYF. The CDR3 nucleotides read TGTGCCAGCAGCTTCGGAGTACGGGCCGATACGCAGTATTTT. This chain joins TRBV5-6 and TRBJ2-3; the D is unclear. The ends were cut back, 2 bases at V and 6 bases at J, with 13 bases in the middle. The length of the CDR3 is 14 residues. CDR1 SGHDT and CDR2 YYEEEE come from the germline V gene.

This clonotype was observed a handful of times. The chain carries TRBV21-1 and TRBJ2-1; TRBD2, the D gene given by the table, was not confirmed from the DNA. TRBV21-1 is a known pseudogene. The CDR3 contains 12 residues. The CDR3 region is CASSPTMHEQFF. The CDR3 region has the DNA TGTGCCAGCAGCCCGACTATGCATGAGCAGTTCTTC.

This clonotype appeared many times. The V gene is TRBV29-1, the J gene TRBJ1-1; D is uncertain. This CDR3 comprises 12 residues. Between the trimmed V and J ends, which lost 6 bases and 1 base, there was a span of 9 bases. Germline assignment: CDR1 SQVTM and CDR2 ANQGSEA. The CDR3 coding sequence is TGCAGCGTATTCACGGAGAACACTGAAGCTTTCTTT. Amino acid sequence: CSVFTENTEAFF.

In its sample, this clonotype was seen many times. The CDR3 nucleotides read TGTGCCAGCAGCCAGGACAGGGGGAGCTCCTACAATGAGCAGTTCTTC. Protein product: CASSQDRGSSYNEQFF. The chain combines TRBV3-1 with TRBJ2-1; 10 nucleotides agree with TRBD1. The CDR3 extends over 16 amino acids. Germline V gene data show CDR1 as LGHDT and CDR2 as YNNKEL (reference sequence). Trimming cost V 3 bases and J 0 bases; bases outside gene matches: 2.

This clonotype has ten or more counts. The chain recombines TRBV5-1 with TRBJ2-3, with D hard to call. In germline, CDR1 is SGHRS, CDR2 YFSETQ. Trimming removed 5 bases at V and 5 bases at J, with 15 bases between. CDR3 size: 14 residues. The CDR3 sequence is CASSGDSRRDTQYF. CDR3 sequence (DNA): TGCGCCAGCAGTGGAGATTCTCGGAGAGATACGCAGTATTTT.

This clonotype was counted at least ten times. The DNA of the CDR3 is TGTGCCAGCAGCTGGACCGGGACTCAATACAATGAGCAGTTCTTC. Its protein product is CASSWTGTQYNEQFF. The chain combines TRBV7-2 with TRBJ2-1; possibly TRBD2 for D (6 bases). The germline V gene has CDR1 SGHTA and CDR2 FQGNSA. Deletions cut 4 bases from V and 4 bases from J, with 14 bases between. This CDR3 has 15 residues.

This clonotype occurred many times. V and J are TRBV29-1 and TRBJ1-4; D is unclear. Looked up from germline, CDR1 is SQVTM and CDR2 is ANQGSEA. This CDR3 has 14 amino acids. V was clipped by 4 bases and J by 2 bases, with 11 bases between them. DNA for the CDR3: TGCAGCGTTGGTGTAATTGGGACTAATGAAAAACTGTTTTTT. Translating gives CSVGVIGTNEKLFF.

This clonotype was counted at least ten times. The chain recombines TRBV4-3 with TRBJ2-7, with TRBD1 matching 7 bases. This CDR3 contains 17 residues. With V trimmed by 4 bases and J by 0 bases, 12 bases remained unmatched. CDR1 is LGHNA and CDR2 is YSLEER in the germline V gene. DNA for the CDR3: TGCGCCAGCAGCCCCTCCGGAACAGGGGCGATCTCCTACGAGCAGTACTTC. It is translated as CASSPSGTGAISYEQYF.

Comments on this clonotype: With a much larger clone just one base away, this may be a read error. The chain links TRBV5-1 to TRBJ1-4, with a tentative D call TRBD1 (5 bases). Germline assignment: CDR1 SGHRS and CDR2 YFSETQ. V shed 5 bases and J shed 4 bases, with 9 bases lying between them. The CDR3 is 13 residues long. The CDR3 DNA reads as TGCGCCAGCAGGACAGTCCATAATGAAAAACTGTTTTTT. Protein sequence: CASRTVHNEKLFF.